This TCR beta chain was observed in a study of cytomegalovirus exposure and HLA in healthy donors. General study points: Upon later analysis, TCR association rates were observed to vary by HLA locus, being highest for DRB1 and lowest for HLA-C.

The length of the CDR3 is 14 residues. Per germline, CDR1 SEHNR and CDR2 FQNEAQ (reference sequence). V was pared by 4 bases and J by 0 bases, with 9 bases between. Use of 60 Vbeta and 13 Jbeta primers characterized the PCR. TCRdb's table, derived via immunoSEQ multiplex PCR, lists solely in-frame clones and lacks some. The repertoire holds approximately 160,000 clones, with roughly 79% as singletons. This clone was counted only a few times. The antigen is not known. The sequencing input was PBMCs. The chain carries TRBV7-9 and TRBJ1-1, with D hard to call. The receptor was isolated from a woman between 40 and 55 years old in good health and CMV-seronegative. The DNA of the CDR3 is TGTGCCAGCAGCTCATGGACTATGAACACTGAAGCTTTCTTT. This codes for CASSSWTMNTEAFF.